The present TCR beta chain was sequenced within a study of blood T cell repertoires in COVID-19. Sequenced by immunoSEQ multiplex PCR; TCRdb stores in-frame clones only, minus some. The profile shows over 300,000 clones, 90% of them singletons. In germline, CDR1 is SGHKS, CDR2 YYEKEE (reference sequence). This CDR3 comprises 15 residues. With 4 bases removed from V and 0 bases from J, the gap between germline ends came to 13 bases. The chain recombines TRBV5-5 with TRBJ1-1, with D unresolved. This sequence originates from a man aged 18 to 29 with active or convalescent COVID-19. Sequencing used peripheral blood. CDR3 coding DNA: TGTGCCAGCAGCCGATGGACGGGGATGAACACTGAAGCTTTCTTT. This sequence encodes CASSRWTGMNTEAFF.